One sample yielded the 23 T cell receptor beta chains listed below, sequenced in a study of blood T cell repertoires in COVID-19. Some clones are missing from TCRdb's copy, which holds only in-frame ones; the method was immunoSEQ multiplex PCR. The top ten hold 6% to 7.5% of the sample, which has under 200,000 clones, around four fifths seen once. The sample was peripheral blood. These receptors originate from a man between 65 and 85 years old with active or convalescent COVID-19.

The gene calls are TRBV27 and TRBJ2-7, with 12 bases matching TRBD2. Germline CDR1 MNHEY, CDR2 SMNVEV (reference sequence). The CDR3 is made up of 16 amino acids. The junction had 9 bases not matched to a gene; V was cut back by 5 bases and J by 4 bases. CDR3 residues: CASSPTTSGGYYEQYF. The CDR3, as DNA: TGTGCCAGCAGTCCGACGACTAGCGGGGGCTATTACGAGCAGTACTTC.

The CDR3: CAWDRQGNQETQYF. As DNA, the CDR3 is TGTGCCTGGGATAGACAGGGGAATCAAGAGACCCAGTACTTC. The chain couples TRBV30 to TRBJ2-5; TRBD1 matches at 8 bases. Losses at the gene ends were 5 bases for V and 2 bases for J; bases not matched to a gene: 7. Germline V gene data show CDR1 as GTSNPN and CDR2 as SVGIG (reference sequence). The CDR3 covers 14 residues. Full variable domain (remainder filled in from reference TRBV30 and TRBJ2-5): SQTIHQWPATLVQPVGSPLSLECTVEGTSNPNLYWYRQAAGRGLQLLFYSVGIGQISSEVPQNLSASRPQDRQFILSSKKLLLSDSGFYLCAWDRQGNQETQYFGPGTRLLVL.

In its sample, this clone was seen once. The chain joins TRBV2 to TRBJ2-7, with D tentatively TRBD2 (5 bases). The ends were cut back, 3 bases at V and 6 bases at J, with 15 bases in the middle. Germline-derived CDR1 and CDR2 are SNHLY and FYNNEI. This CDR3 spans 14 amino acids. The CDR3 spells CASSEAGIFTEQYF. DNA for the CDR3: TGTGCCAGCAGTGAGGCGGGTATCTTCACCGAGCAGTACTTC.

This clone was seen only once. V is TRBV6-6 and J is TRBJ1-1; D is unresolved. Looked up from germline, CDR1 is MNHNY and CDR2 is SVGAGI (reference sequence). CDR3 size: 14 residues. Trimming took 2 bases from V and 4 from J, leaving 11 bases between them. The CDR3 DNA reads TGTGCCAGCAGTTACGGAGCACTGGGCACTGAAGCTTTCTTT. It specifies CASSYGALGTEAFF.

V and J are TRBV6-5 and TRBJ2-1; D is unresolved. The CDR3 totals 12 residues. V shed 5 bases and J shed 13 bases, with 15 bases lying between them. Germline V gene data show CDR1 as MNHEY and CDR2 as SVGAGI. DNA of the CDR3: TGTGCCAGCAGTACAAACGGGTTAGGACAGTTCTTC. This sequence encodes CASSTNGLGQFF.

This clone was detected a few times. This chain links TRBV3-1 (or the pseudogene TRBV3-2) with TRBJ2-6; D is unresolved. The V and J ends lost 4 bases and 0 bases respectively, with 4 bases between them. Looked up from germline, CDR1 is LGHDT and CDR2 is YNNKEL (reference sequence). The CDR3 totals 14 residues. Written as DNA, the CDR3 is TGTGCCAGCAGCCCAAACTCTGGGGCCAACGTCCTGACTTTC. Translation gives CASSPNSGANVLTF.

The chain combines TRBV10-1 with TRBJ1-3; 7 bases are shared with TRBD1. V was pared by 0 bases and J by 3 bases, with 2 bases of the junction left unmatched. Germline values: CDR1 WNHNN, CDR2 SYGVQD (reference sequence). The CDR3 covers 15 residues. CDR3 coding DNA: TGCGCCAGCAGTGAGTCCGGGACAGATGGAAACACCATATATTTT. It specifies CASSESGTDGNTIYF.

This clone has a single count. This chain joins TRBV7-8 and TRBJ1-2; 9 positions agree with TRBD1. The trim removed 3 bases at V and 5 bases at J, leaving 4 bases unmatched. CDR1 SGHVS and CDR2 FQNEAQ come from the germline V gene. The CDR3 spans 14 residues. The CDR3 protein is CASSLGQGNYGYTF. The CDR3 bases are TGTGCCAGCAGCTTGGGACAGGGCAATTATGGCTACACCTTC.

The J gene is TRBJ1-3, the V gene TRBV2; TRBD1 might be the D (6 bases). This CDR3 is built from 15 residues. Germline CDR1 is SNHLY and CDR2 is FYNNEI. Trimming left V 11 bases short and J 0 bases short, with 17 bases between. For the CDR3, the DNA is TGTGCCGACTCCCCGGGACATTCCTCTGGAAACACCATATATTTT. This gives the protein CADSPGHSSGNTIYF.

This clone has a handful of counts. The CDR3: CASSELWDSSDTEAFF. CDR3 bases: TGTGCCAGCAGTGAGCTATGGGACAGCTCGGACACTGAAGCTTTCTTT. The chain uses TRBV27 and TRBJ1-1; 7 bases map to TRBD1. CDR3 length: 16 residues. V was pared by 5 bases and J by 3 bases, with 12 bases of the junction left unmatched. Germline loops: CDR1 MNHEY, CDR2 SMNVEV (reference sequence).

The rearrangement joins TRBV3-1 (or the pseudogene TRBV3-2) to TRBJ2-2, with 11 bases matching TRBD1. The CDR3 spans 15 residues. Losses at the gene ends were 5 bases for V and 8 bases for J; bases not matched to a gene: 7. Germline V gene sequence: CDR1 LGHDT, CDR2 YNNKEL (reference sequence). The CDR3 DNA reads TGTGCCAGCAGCTACCGGGACAGGGGGTTGGGGGAGCTGTTTTTT. Its protein is CASSYRDRGLGELFF.

The genes are TRBV30 and TRBJ1-2; 7 bases align to TRBD1. The CDR3 is 13 residues long. Unmatched junction bases numbered 11, after V lost 5 bases and J lost 8 bases. Germline V lookup: CDR1 GTSNPN, CDR2 SVGIG (reference sequence). This chain's CDR3 is CAWVNRGQGGYTF. CDR3 sequence (DNA): TGTGCCTGGGTTAACAGGGGTCAGGGGGGCTACACCTTC.

The genes are TRBV5-5 and TRBJ1-2, with 10 bases lining up with TRBD1. Germline CDR1 is SGHKS and CDR2 is YYEKEE (reference sequence). CDR3 length: 14 residues. J lost 11 bases, V lost 0 bases, and 7 bases had no gene match. CDR3 protein: CASSLEGQGTWYTF. As DNA, the CDR3 is TGTGCCAGCAGCTTGGAGGGACAGGGGACTTGGTACACCTTC.

The chain couples TRBV29-1 to TRBJ1-5; 8 bases fit TRBD1. Germline V gives CDR1 SQVTM, CDR2 ANQGSEA. The CDR3 contains 13 residues. After removal of 7 bases from V and 3 bases from J, the junction contained 5 bases not matched to a gene. CDR3 region: CSAGTGFNQPQHF. The CDR3 DNA is TGCAGCGCCGGGACAGGCTTCAATCAGCCCCAGCATTTT.

This rearrangement joins TRBV7-9 to TRBJ1-4; TRBD1 matches 9 bases. CDR1 is SEHNR, CDR2 FQNEAQ, per germline (reference sequence). The CDR3 is 14 residues long. Trimming took 5 bases from V and 6 from J; bases not matched to a gene: 4. The chain's CDR3 is CASSQQGADEKLFF. CDR3 sequence (DNA): TGTGCCAGCAGCCAACAGGGGGCGGATGAAAAACTGTTTTTT. The full variable domain, its missing parts supplied by reference TRBV7-9 and TRBJ1-4, is DTGVSQNPRHKITKRGQNVTFRCDPISEHNRLYWYRQTLGQGPEFLTYFQNEAQLEKSRLLSDRFSAERPKGSFSTLEIQRTEQGDSAMYLCASSQQGADEKLFFGSGTQLSVL.

The rearrangement joins TRBV19 to TRBJ2-1, with TRBD2 matching 8 bases. Germline V gives CDR1 LNHDA, CDR2 SQIVND (reference sequence). V lost 3 bases to trimming and J lost 2 bases; unmatched junction nucleotides: 3. This CDR3 is 15 amino acids long. CDR3 protein: CASSMTGGAYNEQFF. As DNA, the CDR3 is TGTGCCAGTAGTATGACCGGGGGGGCCTACAATGAGCAGTTCTTC.

V is TRBV2 and J is TRBJ2-7; D gene uncertain. V shed 3 bases and J shed 2 bases, with 11 bases lying between them. This CDR3 has 14 residues. Germline-derived CDR1 and CDR2 are SNHLY and FYNNEI. CDR3 sequence reads: CASSENGQPYEQYF. In DNA, the CDR3 is TGTGCCAGCAGTGAGAATGGGCAGCCCTACGAGCAGTACTTC.

This clone occurred once. The rearrangement links TRBV5-1 to TRBJ2-7; the match to TRBD2 covers 7 bases. Trimming removed 3 bases from V and 4 bases from J; junction bases left unmatched: 7. This CDR3 has 14 amino acids. Germline loops: CDR1 SGHRS, CDR2 YFSETQ. The CDR3 region is CASSSRGVEYEQYF. CDR3 DNA: TGCGCCAGCAGCTCCCGGGGGGTAGAGTACGAGCAGTACTTC.

The V and J genes are TRBV10-1 and TRBJ1-2, with D unresolved. CDR1 is WNHNN, CDR2 SYGVQD, per germline (reference sequence). Trimming left V 3 bases short and J 7 bases short, with 15 bases between. This CDR3 is 14 amino acids long. The CDR3 sequence is CASSDALEAGGYTF. Written as DNA, the CDR3 is TGCGCCAGCAGTGATGCTTTGGAAGCGGGTGGCTACACCTTC.

This chain links TRBV14 with TRBJ1-6; 7 nucleotides match TRBD1. The germline V gene has CDR1 SGHDN and CDR2 FVKESK. The ends lost 0 bases at V and 0 bases at J; junction bases unmatched: 2. There are 17 residues in the CDR3. CDR3 amino acids: CASSQEGQSSYNSPLHF. DNA of the CDR3: TGTGCCAGCAGCCAAGAGGGACAGAGCTCCTATAATTCACCCCTCCACTTT.

The chain links TRBV5-8 to TRBJ1-2, with TRBD1 as a possible D gene (6 bases). V dropped 0 bases and J dropped 9 bases, with 15 bases sitting between them. Germline V lookup: CDR1 SGHTS, CDR2 YDEGEE. The CDR3 runs 14 residues. The CDR3 here is CASSLDAGVKSYTF. In DNA form, the CDR3 reads TGTGCCAGCAGCTTGGATGCAGGGGTGAAAAGCTACACCTTC.

The chain links TRBV3-1 (or the pseudogene TRBV3-2) to TRBJ2-1; TRBD2 aligns across 7 bases. Germline lookup yields CDR1 LGHDT and CDR2 YNNKEL (reference sequence). The CDR3 totals 17 residues. Trimming at V came to 4 bases and at J to 0 bases, leaving 9 bases not matched to a gene. CDR3 coding DNA: TGTGCCAGCAGCCCTGGGTCGGGGGGAGGCTCCTACAATGAGCAGTTCTTC. Its protein is CASSPGSGGGSYNEQFF.

The chain carries TRBV9 and TRBJ2-1; 9 bases are shared with TRBD2. CDR3 length: 14 residues. J gave up 9 bases and V 2 bases, and 6 bases lay outside the gene matches. Germline lookup yields CDR1 SGDLS and CDR2 YYNGEE. The CDR3 sequence is CASSVDSGGLEQFF. CDR3 bases: TGTGCCAGCAGCGTTGATAGCGGGGGCCTTGAGCAGTTCTTC.